The 5 T cell receptor beta chains below come from one sample, sequenced in a study of cytomegalovirus exposure and HLA in healthy donors. Use of 60 Vbeta and 13 Jbeta primers characterized the PCR. This table comes from immunoSEQ multiplex PCR, and its TCRdb copy is limited to in-frame clones, with some not included. Among approximately 140,000 clones listed, about 78% were seen once. Sequencing used PBMCs. The origin of the receptors is a man aged 35-49 years in good health and CMV-seropositive.

V usage is TRBV19 and J usage is TRBJ1-1, with D unresolved. The germline gives CDR1 LNHDA, CDR2 SQIVND (reference sequence). The V end lost 8 bases, the J end lost 1 base, and 11 bases lay between the germline ends. The CDR3 is made up of 13 amino acids. The CDR3 DNA sequence: TGTGCCAGTCGGGTACTCCCGAACACTGAAGCTTTCTTT. It translates to CASRVLPNTEAFF.

The rearrangement links TRBV18 to TRBJ2-5, with D unclear. Germline V gives CDR1 KGHSH, CDR2 LQKENI. V was shortened by 6 bases and J by 1 base, with 3 bases between the two germline ends. The CDR3 sequence is 11 residues long. The DNA of the CDR3 is TGTGCCAGCTCGGCCCAAGAGACCCAGTACTTC. The encoded protein is CASSAQETQYF.

J is TRBJ1-4 and V is TRBV28, with 10 bases that match TRBD1. Germline CDR1 MDHEN, CDR2 SYDVKM. V lost 5 bases and J lost 8; bases outside the gene matches: 17. The CDR3 length is 18 residues. The CDR3 here is CASSPRSARQGAREKLFF. In DNA, the CDR3 is TGTGCCAGCAGTCCGAGGTCAGCCCGACAGGGGGCGAGGGAAAAACTGTTTTTT.

The V call is TRBV29-1, the J call TRBJ1-2; 7 nucleotides line up with TRBD1. CDR3 length: 18 amino acids. Germline CDR1 reads SQVTM; CDR2 reads ANQGSEA. The J segment lost 5 bases and the V segment lost 6 bases, leaving 24 bases of the junction unmatched. In nucleotides, the CDR3 is TGCAGCGTCTACTCCCTAGGGGGCCGGGACGCGAAGTGGTATGGCTACACCTTC. Translated: CSVYSLGGRDAKWYGYTF.

This CDR3 is CASSIGAGGPSTQYF. For the CDR3, the DNA is TGTGCCAGTAGTATAGGGGCGGGGGGGCCGAGTACGCAGTATTTT. This chain links TRBV19 with TRBJ2-3, with 9 bases identical to TRBD2. Germline CDR1 reads LNHDA; CDR2 reads SQIVND (reference sequence). The CDR3 length is 15 residues. The junction had 7 bases not matched to a gene; V was cut back by 1 base and J by 8 bases.